A single sample gave rise to the 10 T cell receptor beta chains below, sequenced in a study of blood T cell repertoires in COVID-19. Repertoires were generated with immunoSEQ multiplex PCR, while TCRdb's copy carries only in-frame clones and drops some. The sample consists of roughly 220,000 clones, over 75% of them appearing once. Sequenced: PBMCs or T cells enriched from blood (not recorded which). These receptors originate from a man younger than 40 with acute COVID-19.

The chain combines TRBV12-5 with TRBJ1-1; TRBD1 is a possible D gene (5 bases). Germline-derived CDR1 and CDR2 are LGHNT and FRNRAP. Trimming took off 7 bases at V and 6 bases at J, with 15 bases between the two ends. This CDR3 spans 13 amino acids. CDR3 amino acids: CASAPGGVAEAFF. The CDR3 DNA follows: TGTGCTAGTGCCCCCGGGGGGGTGGCTGAAGCTTTCTTT.

With regard to this clone: Germline is not matched at one junction end, which may reflect a read error. As DNA, the CDR3 is TGTGCCAGCAGTTCCGGGGACAGCACTCAGCCCCAGCATTTT. It yields the protein CASSSGDSTQPQHF. V gene TRBV6-5 combines with J gene TRBJ1-5; 7 bases match TRBD1. The CDR3 has 14 residues. CDR1 MNHEY and CDR2 SVGAGI come from the germline V gene.

The J gene is TRBJ1-3, the V gene TRBV6-5, with unresolved D. Germline CDR1 reads MNHEY; CDR2 reads SVGAGI. This CDR3 comprises 13 residues. V shed 5 bases and J shed 2 bases, with 7 bases lying between them. The CDR3 loop is CASSRDTGNTIYF. The DNA for the CDR3 is TGTGCCAGCAGTCGGGATACTGGAAACACCATATATTTT.

V gene TRBV5-1 combines with J gene TRBJ1-4, with D perhaps matching TRBD1 (5 bases). Germline V gives CDR1 SGHRS, CDR2 YFSETQ. The V end lost 2 bases, the J end lost 0 bases, and 14 bases lay between the germline ends. The length of the CDR3 is 17 residues. The CDR3 here is CASSLRQQTSTNEKLFF. For the CDR3, the DNA is TGCGCCAGCAGCTTAAGACAGCAGACTTCAACTAATGAAAAACTGTTTTTT.

V and J are TRBV12-3 or TRBV12-4 and TRBJ1-3; TRBD1 is a possible D gene (6 bases). The length of the CDR3 is 13 residues. The germline V and J ends were trimmed by 8 bases and 2 bases, with 10 bases remaining between them. In DNA, the CDR3 is TGTGCCAGCGTCTGGACAGCTGGAAACACCATATATTTT. Amino acids: CASVWTAGNTIYF.

This clone was seen just once. J is TRBJ1-2 and V is TRBV2; D perhaps matches TRBD1 (6 bases). V was trimmed by 5 bases and J by 2 bases, leaving 15 bases between them. The CDR3 extends over 15 amino acids. CDR1 and CDR2 from the germline V gene are SNHLY and FYNNEI. The chain's CDR3 is CASSFPGRGNYGYTF. The CDR3 bases are TGTGCCAGCAGTTTCCCAGGGAGGGGGAACTATGGCTACACCTTC. Combining the CDR3 with reference TRBV2 and TRBJ1-2 gives the whole variable domain EPEVTQTPSHQVTQMGQEVILRCVPISNHLYFYWYRQILGQKVEFLVSFYNNEISEKSEIFDDQFSVERPDGSNFTLKIRSTKLEDSAMYFCASSFPGRGNYGYTFGSGTRLTVV.

The chain joins TRBV29-1 to TRBJ1-1, with TRBD1 matching 7 bases. The germline V gene encodes CDR1 SQVTM and CDR2 ANQGSEA. CDR3 size: 15 residues. V lost 2 bases and J lost 5; bases outside the gene matches: 11. CDR3 sequence reads: CSVELGGGRKTEAFF. The CDR3 bases are TGCAGCGTTGAACTTGGAGGGGGCAGGAAGACTGAAGCTTTCTTT. Drawing the rest from reference TRBV29-1 and TRBJ1-1, the complete variable domain is SAVISQKPSRDICQRGTSLTIQCQVDSQVTMMFWYRQQPGQSLTLIATANQGSEATYESGFVIDKFPISRPNLTFSTLTVSNMSPEDSSIYLCSVELGGGRKTEAFFGQGTRLTVV.

This chain connects TRBV27 to TRBJ1-2; TRBD1 matches at 8 bases. Unmatched junction bases numbered 7, after V lost 5 bases and J lost 2 bases. The germline CDR1 and CDR2 sequences are MNHEY and SMNVEV (reference sequence). CDR3 length: 15 residues. The CDR3 region is CASSDPTGENYGYTF. The CDR3 coding sequence is TGTGCCAGCAGTGATCCGACAGGGGAAAACTATGGCTACACCTTC.

This clone was seen more than once but under ten times. The chain is built from TRBV6-5 and TRBJ1-5, with 7 bases fitting TRBD1. The CDR3 has 15 residues. With V trimmed by 4 bases and J by 0 bases, 3 bases remained unmatched. From germline, CDR1 is MNHEY and CDR2 SVGAGI. CDR3 nucleotide sequence: TGTGCCAGCAGTTCAGACAGGGCTAGCAATCAGCCCCAGCATTTT. Its translation is CASSSDRASNQPQHF.

In its sample, this clone was seen once. The chain combines TRBV11-2 with TRBJ2-7; the D is unclear. CDR3 length equals 12 residues. CDR1 is SGHAT, CDR2 FQNNGV, per germline. V was cut by 1 base and J by 3 bases, with 4 bases left in between. The CDR3 region is CASSLVSYEQYF. CDR3 in DNA: TGTGCCAGCAGCTTAGTGAGCTACGAGCAGTACTTC.